One and the same sample provided the 26 T cell receptor beta chains below, sequenced in a study of shared clonotypes between healthy human individuals. The table came from immunoSEQ multiplex PCR; TCRdb's copy has only in-frame clones and leaves some out. The table records some 470,000 clones, 76% of them present only once. Sequencing used PBMCs. The source is a woman aged 40-49 years in good health. Some clones in this sample may be carry-over from other donors' samples.

J is TRBJ2-2 and V is TRBV9; 8 bases are shared with TRBD2. J was trimmed by 7 bases and V by 4 bases; bases with no gene match: 3. This CDR3 is built from 13 residues. Germline V gene sequence: CDR1 SGDLS, CDR2 YYNGEE. Here the CDR3 DNA reads TGTGCCAGCAGCTCCCGGGAGGGCGGGGAGCTGTTTTTT. Its translation is CASSSREGGELFF.

The chain recombines TRBV4-1 with TRBJ2-7; 10 nucleotides line up with TRBD1. V was pared by 1 base and J by 6 bases, with 12 bases of the junction left unmatched. The CDR3 contains 17 residues. Germline CDR1 reads MGHRA; CDR2 reads YSYEKL. CDR3 sequence (DNA): TGCGCCAGCAGCCAAGGGGGAATTGGGGACAGGGGTACCGAGCAGTACTTC. It codes for CASSQGGIGDRGTEQYF.

V usage is TRBV5-1 and J usage is TRBJ2-7, with a weak D call TRBD2 (7 bases). Germline V lookup: CDR1 SGHRS, CDR2 YFSETQ. V was shortened by 3 bases and J by 3 bases, with 16 bases between the two germline ends. The CDR3 has 15 amino acids. The CDR3 DNA reads as TGCGCCAGCAGCTCCGGGTCAGGGGAGGGCTACGAGCAGTACTTC. It specifies CASSSGSGEGYEQYF.

This clone has only a few counts. The CDR3 DNA reads TGTGCCTGGAAACGGGTCATCGGGGAGCTGTTTTTT. Translated: CAWKRVIGELFF. The V gene is TRBV30, the J gene TRBJ2-2, with D unclear. Trimming pared 4 bases from V and 7 bases from J, leaving 10 bases between. This CDR3 spans 12 amino acids. Germline V CDR1 and CDR2: GTSNPN, SVGIG (reference sequence).

The chain uses TRBV5-4 and TRBJ2-7; D remains ambiguous. Trimming took off 2 bases at V and 2 bases at J, with 8 bases between the two ends. Germline V gene lookup returns CDR1 SGHNT and CDR2 YYREEE (reference sequence). The CDR3 extends over 13 amino acids. The CDR3 nucleotides read TGTGCCAGCAGCTTCGGGCGGACCTACGAGCAGTACTTC. This sequence encodes CASSFGRTYEQYF.

About this clone itself: The junction departs from germline at one end; a sequencing error may be responsible. The chain is built from TRBV7-7 and TRBJ2-7; D is tentatively TRBD1 or TRBD2 (5 bases each). The CDR3 has 13 residues. CDR1 is SSHAT, CDR2 FNYEAQ, per germline (reference sequence). The CDR3: CASSLAQGYEQYF. CDR3 in DNA: TGTGCTAGCAGCTTAGCGCAGGGTTACGAGCAGTACTTC.

The chain recombines TRBV7-6 with TRBJ1-1; no clear D gene. V lost 1 base to trimming and J lost 4 bases, with 10 bases between them. This CDR3 is built from 14 residues. Germline V CDR1 and CDR2: SGHVS, FNYEAQ. As DNA, the CDR3 is TGTGCCAGCAGCTTAGGGGAACGGGGCACTGAAGCTTTCTTT. Its translation: CASSLGERGTEAFF.

This chain joins TRBV7-8 and TRBJ2-1; TRBD2 might be the D (6 bases). The germline V and J ends were trimmed by 5 bases and 1 base, with 12 bases remaining between them. CDR1 SGHVS and CDR2 FQNEAQ come from the germline V gene. The CDR3 runs to 15 residues. Here the CDR3 DNA reads TGTGCCAGCAGCGAGGCCGGGAGATCCTACAATGAGCAGTTCTTC. The encoded protein is CASSEAGRSYNEQFF.

This clone has only one observation. The chain links TRBV7-8 to TRBJ2-4, with 9 bases that match TRBD2. The J segment lost 0 bases and the V segment lost 7 bases, leaving 7 bases of the junction unmatched. The germline V gene encodes CDR1 SGHVS and CDR2 FQNEAQ. The CDR3 is made up of 16 amino acids. In nucleotides, the CDR3 is TGTGCCAGCACCAGAGCGGGAGGCTTAGCCAAAAACATTCAGTACTTC. Its translation: CASTRAGGLAKNIQYF.

This clone has only one observation. J is TRBJ2-3 and V is TRBV7-8, with D perhaps TRBD1 (5 bases). From germline, CDR1 is SGHVS and CDR2 FQNEAQ. Trimming removed 4 bases from V and 6 bases from J, with 8 bases in between. The CDR3 covers 12 residues. CDR3 protein: CASSSNRDTQYF. DNA of the CDR3: TGTGCCAGCAGCTCCAACAGGGATACGCAGTATTTT.

The chain recombines TRBV7-8 with TRBJ1-2, with D possibly TRBD1 on 5 matching bases. The V end was cut by 4 bases, the J end by 6 bases, with 15 bases between. The CDR3 extends over 14 amino acids. Germline assignment: CDR1 SGHVS and CDR2 FQNEAQ. CDR3 residues: CASSYDRRGNGYTF. The CDR3 DNA follows: TGTGCCAGCAGCTATGACAGACGAGGGAATGGCTACACCTTC.

The genes are TRBV9 and TRBJ2-7, with 10 bases that match TRBD2. From germline, CDR1 is SGDLS and CDR2 YYNGEE. Germline trimming cut 4 bases from V and 1 base from J; bases unmatched to any gene: 8. CDR3 length: 16 amino acids. The CDR3 sequence is CASSKSGLAASYEQYF. DNA for the CDR3: TGTGCCAGCAGCAAAAGCGGACTAGCGGCGTCCTACGAGCAGTACTTC.

This chain connects TRBV28 to TRBJ2-2; 9 bases line up with TRBD2. Germline values: CDR1 MDHEN, CDR2 SYDVKM. V shed 3 bases and J 1 base; nucleotides not matched to a gene: 12. CDR3 length: 19 amino acids. The CDR3 nucleotides read TGTGCCAGCAGTTTGGATCGGCTACTAGCGGGCGGGAACACCGGGGAGCTGTTTTTT. Translated, it gives CASSLDRLLAGGNTGELFF.

This chain connects TRBV18 to TRBJ2-2; a possible D gene is TRBD1 (5 bases). The V gene lost 2 bases and the J gene lost 4 bases, with 11 bases spanning the gap. This CDR3 is built from 15 residues. Germline CDR1 reads KGHSH; CDR2 reads LQKENI. This chain's CDR3 is CASSPTQGVTGELFF. The DNA of the CDR3 is TGTGCCAGCTCACCAACGCAGGGCGTCACCGGGGAGCTGTTTTTT. Together with reference TRBV18 and TRBJ2-2, the CDR3 gives the full variable domain: NAGVMQNPRHLVRRRGQEARLRCSPMKGHSHVYWYRQLPEEGLKFMVYLQKENIIDESGMPKERFSAEFPKEGPSILRIQQVVRGDSAAYFCASSPTQGVTGELFFGEGSRLTVL.

The V and J genes are TRBV10-3 and TRBJ2-3, with 14 bases fitting TRBD2. CDR3 length: 19 amino acids. Germline loops: CDR1 ENHRY, CDR2 SYGVKD. The trim removed 6 bases at V and 3 bases at J, leaving 14 bases unmatched. CDR3 sequence: CAISPRRTSGRLLTDTQYF. In nucleotides, the CDR3 is TGTGCCATCAGCCCCCGACGGACTAGCGGGAGGCTCTTAACAGATACGCAGTATTTT.

This clone was seen just once. This chain uses TRBV4-3 with TRBJ1-5; TRBD1 matches 11 bases. The CDR3 totals 16 residues. Trimming removed 0 bases from V and 10 bases from J; junction bases left unmatched: 8. Germline V gene data show CDR1 as LGHNA and CDR2 as YSLEER. The CDR3 spells CASSQDLGQGASPQHF. CDR3 nucleotide sequence: TGCGCCAGCAGCCAAGATCTAGGACAGGGGGCCTCCCCCCAGCATTTT.

J is TRBJ2-2 and V is TRBV18; 8 bases are a match to TRBD1. Germline V gene lookup returns CDR1 KGHSH and CDR2 LQKENI. This CDR3 is 16 amino acids long. V shed 4 bases, J shed 6 bases, and the junction held 10 bases outside the gene matches. The CDR3 loop is CASSLGQGNRAGELFF. Here the CDR3 DNA reads TGTGCCAGCTCACTTGGACAGGGTAATAGAGCCGGGGAGCTGTTTTTT. Filled out from reference TRBV18 and TRBJ2-2, the complete variable domain reads NAGVMQNPRHLVRRRGQEARLRCSPMKGHSHVYWYRQLPEEGLKFMVYLQKENIIDESGMPKERFSAEFPKEGPSILRIQQVVRGDSAAYFCASSLGQGNRAGELFFGEGSRLTVL.

At least ten counts were recorded for this clone. CDR3 protein: CASSWTRATNTGELFF. The CDR3 DNA sequence: TGTGCCAGCAGTTGGACTAGAGCTACGAACACCGGGGAGCTGTTTTTT. The chain joins TRBV6-5 to TRBJ2-2, with TRBD2 matching 7 bases. The germline CDR1 and CDR2 sequences are MNHEY and SVGAGI. The CDR3 extends over 16 amino acids. V shed 4 bases and J 0 bases; nucleotides not matched to a gene: 5.

The sample holds one count of this clone. The chain is built from TRBV30 and TRBJ1-2, with D uncertain. Trimming took off 1 base at V and 6 bases at J, with 3 bases between the two ends. Germline lookup yields CDR1 GTSNPN and CDR2 SVGIG (reference sequence). The CDR3 covers 10 residues. CDR3 region: CAWSANGYTF. CDR3 in DNA: TGTGCCTGGAGTGCCAATGGCTACACCTTC.

The gene calls are TRBV5-8 and TRBJ1-2; no clear D. The CDR3 has 14 amino acids. Trimming took 2 bases from V and 8 from J, leaving 16 bases between them. The germline V gene encodes CDR1 SGHTS and CDR2 YDEGEE. This CDR3 reads CASSFGPSPSGYTF. Written as DNA, the CDR3 is TGTGCCAGCAGCTTCGGACCTTCACCGTCCGGCTACACCTTC.

The CDR3 reads CASSKNPNPRVVDEQYF. CDR3 in DNA: TGTGCCAGCAGCAAGAATCCTAACCCTAGGGTAGTCGACGAGCAGTACTTC. This chain uses TRBV21-1 with TRBJ2-7. TRBV21-1 represents a pseudogene. The CDR3 runs 17 residues.

The chain employs TRBV7-8 and TRBJ2-7; TRBD1 agrees at 8 bases. Trimming cost V 5 bases and J 7 bases; bases outside gene matches: 10. The CDR3 loop spans 14 amino acids. The germline V gene encodes CDR1 SGHVS and CDR2 FQNEAQ. CDR3 nucleotide sequence: TGTGCCAGCAGCGTCACGACAGGGGTCGGTGAGCAGTACTTC. Amino acids: CASSVTTGVGEQYF.

This CDR3 is CASSLGLVPVPTDTQYF. CDR3 sequence (DNA): TGTGCCAGCAGCTTAGGTTTGGTACCTGTCCCCACAGATACGCAGTATTTT. The chain links TRBV7-3 to TRBJ2-3; D is ambiguous. CDR3 size: 17 residues. Trimming pared 2 bases from V and 2 bases from J, leaving 17 bases between. CDR1 and CDR2 from the germline V gene are SGHTA and FQGTGA.

Details on this clone: One junction end does not reproduce the germline sequence, and a read error may be involved. The chain has TRBV5-4 and TRBJ1-1, with 8 bases lining up with TRBD1. Germline assignment: CDR1 SGHNT and CDR2 YYREEE (reference sequence). The CDR3 contains 14 residues. The CDR3 DNA reads TGTGCCAGCAGCCGACAGGGGATGAACACTGAAGCTCTCTTT. Translation gives CASSRQGMNTEALF.

The chain is built from TRBV29-1 and TRBJ2-3; no firm D call. CDR1 SQVTM and CDR2 ANQGSEA come from the germline V gene. V lost 3 bases, J lost 3 bases, and 7 bases lay in between. The CDR3 totals 12 residues. The CDR3 DNA reads as TGCAGCGTTGAGTCTATTACAGATACGCAGTATTTT. Translated: CSVESITDTQYF.

V is TRBV19 and J is TRBJ2-1, with D perhaps assigned TRBD1 or TRBD2 (5 bases each). Germline V gives CDR1 LNHDA, CDR2 SQIVND (reference sequence). The CDR3 is 14 amino acids. Trimming took 5 bases from V and 4 from J, leaving 12 bases between them. The CDR3 reads CASSPGTAYNEQFF. For the CDR3, the DNA is TGTGCCAGTAGTCCTGGGACGGCTTACAATGAGCAGTTCTTC.